Given below is one TCR beta chain in context. The sample belongs to a study of blood T cell repertoires in COVID-19. In the authors' methods: Reference gene primer amplification gave estimated nucleated cell counts. Sequencing used immunoSEQ multiplex PCR; TCRdb keeps in-frame clones, though not all of them. V, J and clone size derive from that table, while D and trimming were established from the DNA sequence. Counted here are 50,000 to 70,000 clones, 70% to 85% occurring once; the ten biggest clones make up roughly 5.6%. This TCR derives from a woman aged 55-70 years with acute or convalescent COVID-19. Input material: peripheral blood.

The CDR3 DNA is TGTGCCAGTAATAGGGGGTTCCCTGGAAACACCATATATTTT. Its protein product is CASNRGFPGNTIYF. The chain is built from TRBV19 and TRBJ1-3, with TRBD1 as a possible D gene (6 bases). The V gene lost 7 bases and the J gene lost 2 bases, with 12 bases spanning the gap. The CDR3 sequence is 14 residues long. CDR1 and CDR2 from the germline V gene are LNHDA and SQIVND (reference sequence).